This record covers a single T cell receptor beta chain. Its antigen remains unknown. This record comes from a study of shared clonotypes between healthy human individuals. Study-wide results and caveats: Between four donors, naive CD4 clonotypes were shared at a level of around 5.1%.

Per the original data handling: Junction-only immunoSEQ sequences carried no quality scores, so filtering differed. Sequencing used immunoSEQ multiplex PCR; TCRdb keeps in-frame clones, though not all of them. The DNA was the basis for D and trimming; V, J and clone size are from that table. The table records 85,000 to 100,000 clones, almost 70% of them present only once. This CDR3 spans 17 amino acids. Sequencing was carried out using memory CD8+ T cells sorted from blood. Subset here: CD45RO+ cells pooled with CCR7-negative TemRA cells. This chain uses TRBV21-1 with TRBJ2-7; no check of the table's D call, TRBD1, against the DNA was made. TRBV21-1 counts as a pseudogene. The TCR was taken from a man aged 25 to 40 in good health. The CDR3 here is CASSKGAPGQGIYEQYF. CDR3 bases: TGTGCCAGCAGCAAAGGGGCCCCGGGACAGGGGATCTACGAGCAGTACTTC.